The entry that follows covers one T cell receptor (beta chain) sequence. Its antigen is currently unknown. Expressed TCRB transcripts were sequenced, since all the RNA that had been isolated was reverse transcribed. The repertoire was sequenced with immunoSEQ multiplex PCR; TCRdb's copy has only in-frame clones and lacks some. The sample lists under 55,000 clones, roughly two fifths occurring once. The data were taken from a study of beta chain features in type 1 diabetes. Germline lookup yields CDR1 MNHNS and CDR2 SASEGT. The CDR3 consists of 16 residues. Trimming removed 3 bases at V and 0 bases at J, with 12 bases between. Overall study results and limits: Junctions at VDJ sites from type 1 diabetes patients had fewer insertions and more deletions. Cells expressing TCR highly could be over-represented by cDNA sequencing. Among all four CD4+ subsets, Type 1 diabetes patients had TCRB CDR3s that were moderately but significantly shorter.

The origin of this receptor is a man under 40 with type 1 diabetes. The specimen sequenced was Tregs from blood. The rearrangement joins TRBV6-1 to TRBJ2-1, with a possible D match to TRBD2 (5 bases). CDR3 region: CASSDQPAASYNEQFF. The CDR3 bases are TGTGCCAGCAGTGACCAACCAGCGGCCTCCTACAATGAGCAGTTCTTC.